This T cell receptor beta chain is from a study of glioma-infiltrating T cells. This clonotype was counted at least ten times. The CDR3 contains 15 residues. V shed 5 bases and J 5 bases; nucleotides not matched to a gene: 8. CDR1 is MNHNS, CDR2 SASEGT, per germline. Amplification of TCR alpha and beta CDR3 regions from RNA used iRepertoire nested multiplex PCR. TCRdb re-called the multiplex PCR reads with MiXCR, one entry per CDR3 protein. This sample has some 85,000 distinct CDR3 sequences, with under 30% found just once. This TCR was sampled from a human donor with low-grade glioma or glioblastoma, undergoing nonglioma brain surgery, or in good health (not recorded which). Specimen: glioma tissue, nonneoplastic brain tissue, or PBMCs (not recorded which). The J gene is TRBJ2-3, the V gene TRBV6-1, with 9 positions matching TRBD1. As DNA, the CDR3 is TGTGCCAGCAGTACCGACAGGGGGGCTGGAGATACGCAGTATTTT. Protein product: CASSTDRGAGDTQYF.